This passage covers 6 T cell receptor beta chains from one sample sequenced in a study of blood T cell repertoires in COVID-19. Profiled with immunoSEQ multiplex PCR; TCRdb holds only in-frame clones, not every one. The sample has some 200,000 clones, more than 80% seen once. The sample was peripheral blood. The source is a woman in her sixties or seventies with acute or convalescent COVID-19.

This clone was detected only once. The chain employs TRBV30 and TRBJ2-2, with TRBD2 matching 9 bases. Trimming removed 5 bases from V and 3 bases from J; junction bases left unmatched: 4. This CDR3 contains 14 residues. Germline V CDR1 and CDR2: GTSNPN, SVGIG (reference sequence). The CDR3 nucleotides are TGTGCCTGGCCTAGCGGGATGGACACCGGGGAGCTGTTTTTT. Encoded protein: CAWPSGMDTGELFF.

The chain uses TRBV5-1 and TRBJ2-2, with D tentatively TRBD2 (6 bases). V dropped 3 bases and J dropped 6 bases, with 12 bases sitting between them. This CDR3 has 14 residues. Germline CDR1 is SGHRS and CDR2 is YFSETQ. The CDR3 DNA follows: TGCGCCAGCAGCTCCATGCGGGAACCCGGGGAGCTGTTTTTT. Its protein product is CASSSMREPGELFF.

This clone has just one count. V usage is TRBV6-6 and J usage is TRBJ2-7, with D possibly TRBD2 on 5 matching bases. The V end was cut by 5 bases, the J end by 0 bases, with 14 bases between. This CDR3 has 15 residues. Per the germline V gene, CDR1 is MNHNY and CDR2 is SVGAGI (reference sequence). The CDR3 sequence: CASSPGLPSSYEQYV. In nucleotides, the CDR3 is TGTGCCAGCAGTCCTGGACTCCCTAGCTCCTACGAGCAGTACGTC.

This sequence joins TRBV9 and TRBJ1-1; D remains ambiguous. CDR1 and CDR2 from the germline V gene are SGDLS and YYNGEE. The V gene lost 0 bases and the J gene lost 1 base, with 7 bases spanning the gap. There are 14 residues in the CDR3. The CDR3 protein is CASSVGGWNTEAFF. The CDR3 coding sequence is TGTGCCAGCAGCGTAGGAGGTTGGAACACTGAAGCTTTCTTT.

In DNA form, the CDR3 reads TGTGCCAGCAGCAAAGTGGCGGGAGCATACTCAACTTTACTCTACTCTGGGGCCAACGTCCTGACTTTC. Amino acid sequence: CASSKVAGAYSTLLYSGANVLTF. This rearrangement joins TRBV21-1 to TRBJ2-6; the DNA was not used to check the table's D call, TRBD2. TRBV21-1 is given as a pseudogene. The length of the CDR3 is 23 residues.

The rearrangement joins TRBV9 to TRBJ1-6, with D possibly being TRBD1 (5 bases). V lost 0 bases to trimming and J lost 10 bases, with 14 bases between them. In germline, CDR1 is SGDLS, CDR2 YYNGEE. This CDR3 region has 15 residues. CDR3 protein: CASSVAWDSGSPLHF. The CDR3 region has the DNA TGTGCCAGCAGCGTAGCTTGGGACTCGGGCTCACCCCTCCACTTT.